A selection of T cell receptor beta chains follows, all from one sample in a study of blood T cell repertoires in COVID-19. Clones were sequenced by immunoSEQ multiplex PCR, and TCRdb holds only the in-frame ones, with some missing. The sample yields 200,000 to 300,000 clones, approximately 89% seen once. Source material: peripheral blood. Receptor source: a woman aged 45-65 years with acute or convalescent COVID-19. The conserved cysteine and the conserved F or W are not part of the CDR3 here.

>TRBV27
ASSPRDRGGTGELF
>TRBV5-1
ASSPGLDRYTQY
>TRBV10-3
AISDETGYQPQH
>TRBV4-1
ASSQSIGRSTDTQY
>TRBV27
ASSLILAGGPTDTQY
>TRBV28
ASINSGMGRYEQY
>TRBV18
ASSPISDYGYT
>TRBV6-5
ASSLEGTSGYEQY
>TRBV28
ASSYGTRGAF
>TRBV4-1
ASSQGVAGETRETQY
>TRBV5-4
ASSPGNLIANTGELF